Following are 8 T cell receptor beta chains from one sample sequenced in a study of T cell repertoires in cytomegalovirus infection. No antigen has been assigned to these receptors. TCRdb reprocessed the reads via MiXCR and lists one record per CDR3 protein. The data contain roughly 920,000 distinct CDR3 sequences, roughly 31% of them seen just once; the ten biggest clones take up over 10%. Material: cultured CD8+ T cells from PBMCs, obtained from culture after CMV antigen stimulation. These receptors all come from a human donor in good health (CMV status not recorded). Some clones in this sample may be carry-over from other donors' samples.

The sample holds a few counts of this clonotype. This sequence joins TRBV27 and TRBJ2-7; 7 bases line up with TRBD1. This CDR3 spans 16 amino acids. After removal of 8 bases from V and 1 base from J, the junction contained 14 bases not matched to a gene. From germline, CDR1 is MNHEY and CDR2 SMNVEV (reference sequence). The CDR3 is CASYPAATGESYEQYF. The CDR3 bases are TGTGCCAGCTACCCGGCAGCAACAGGGGAATCCTACGAGCAGTACTTC.

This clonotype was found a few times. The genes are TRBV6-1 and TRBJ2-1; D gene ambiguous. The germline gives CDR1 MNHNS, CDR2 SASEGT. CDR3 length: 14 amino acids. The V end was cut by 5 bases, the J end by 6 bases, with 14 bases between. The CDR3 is CASSPHGRGNEQFF. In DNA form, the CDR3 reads TGTGCCAGCAGTCCCCACGGTCGAGGCAATGAGCAGTTCTTC.

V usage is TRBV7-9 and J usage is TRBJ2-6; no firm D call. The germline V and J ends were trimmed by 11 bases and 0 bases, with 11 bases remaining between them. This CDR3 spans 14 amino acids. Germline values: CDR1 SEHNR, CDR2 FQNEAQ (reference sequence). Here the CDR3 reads CAGLLGSGANVLTF. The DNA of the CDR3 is TGTGCCGGCTTGTTGGGCTCTGGGGCCAACGTCCTGACTTTC.

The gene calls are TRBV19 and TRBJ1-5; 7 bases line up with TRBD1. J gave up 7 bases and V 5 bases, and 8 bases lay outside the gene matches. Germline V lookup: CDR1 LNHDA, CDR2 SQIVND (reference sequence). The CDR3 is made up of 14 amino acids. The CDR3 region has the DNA TGTGCCAGTAGTCCACGACAGGGCCCCCAGCCCCAGCATTTT. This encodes CASSPRQGPQPQHF.

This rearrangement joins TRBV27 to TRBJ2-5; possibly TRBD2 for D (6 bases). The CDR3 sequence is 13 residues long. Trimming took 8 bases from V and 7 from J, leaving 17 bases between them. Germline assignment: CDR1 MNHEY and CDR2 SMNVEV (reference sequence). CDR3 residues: CASSITGVGTQYF. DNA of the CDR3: TGTGCCAGCTCGATAACGGGAGTTGGGACCCAGTACTTC.

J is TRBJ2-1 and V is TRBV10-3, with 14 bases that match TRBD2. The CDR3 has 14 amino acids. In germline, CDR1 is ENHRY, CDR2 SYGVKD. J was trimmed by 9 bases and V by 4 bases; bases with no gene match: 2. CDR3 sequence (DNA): TGTGCCATCAGTGGACTAGCGGGGGGGCTTGAGCAGTTCTTC. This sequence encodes CAISGLAGGLEQFF.

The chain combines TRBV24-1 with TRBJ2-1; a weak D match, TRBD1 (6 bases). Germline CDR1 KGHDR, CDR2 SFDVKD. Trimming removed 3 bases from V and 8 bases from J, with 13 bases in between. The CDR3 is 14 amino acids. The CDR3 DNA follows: TGTGCCACCAGTGATAAACAGGGAATCGATGAGCAGTTCTTC. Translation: CATSDKQGIDEQFF.

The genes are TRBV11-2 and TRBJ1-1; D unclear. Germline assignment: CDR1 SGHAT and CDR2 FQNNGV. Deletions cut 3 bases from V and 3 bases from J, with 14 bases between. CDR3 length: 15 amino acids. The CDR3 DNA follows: TGTGCCAGCAGCTTTCCTTATCAACGGGACACTGAAGCTTTCTTT. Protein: CASSFPYQRDTEAFF.